These 12 T cell receptor beta chains came from one sample sequenced in a study of T cell responses to AZD1222 COVID-19 vaccine. Assay used: immunoSEQ multiplex PCR; TCRdb lists only in-frame clones, some missing. The repertoire includes about 99,000 clones, 70% to 90% of them detected once, and 2.8% sits in the top ten. Sequences were derived from peripheral blood, sampled on day 0 of AZD1222 vaccination. The source is an adult in good health.

The chain recombines TRBV28 with TRBJ1-2; 9 bases are shared with TRBD1. V dropped 6 bases and J dropped 3; count of bases not matched to a gene: 11. The CDR3 totals 16 residues. Germline V CDR1 and CDR2: MDHEN, SYDVKM. The CDR3 loop is CASRDWTGDSDYGYTF. CDR3 DNA: TGTGCCAGCAGAGATTGGACAGGGGACTCGGACTATGGCTACACCTTC.

V usage is TRBV4-1 and J usage is TRBJ2-5, with D possibly TRBD1 on 6 matching bases. Germline values: CDR1 MGHRA, CDR2 YSYEKL. Deletions cut 0 bases from V and 5 bases from J, with 25 bases between. The CDR3 contains 19 residues. CDR3 in amino acids: CASSQDFRLGALFKETQYF. The CDR3 DNA follows: TGCGCCAGCAGCCAAGACTTTCGGTTGGGGGCGCTTTTTAAGGAGACCCAGTACTTC.

The V gene is TRBV2, the J gene TRBJ1-6; 7 bases agree with TRBD1. The CDR3 covers 14 residues. The J segment lost 7 bases and the V segment lost 7 bases, leaving 7 bases of the junction unmatched. Germline lookup yields CDR1 SNHLY and CDR2 FYNNEI. CDR3 coding DNA: TGTGCCAGCACATCCGAGGGGGCAAATTCACCCCTCCACTTT. Translating gives CASTSEGANSPLHF.

The gene calls are TRBV10-3 and TRBJ1-2; 9 bases agree with TRBD1. This CDR3 contains 15 residues. V lost 5 bases to trimming and J lost 3 bases; unmatched junction nucleotides: 7. Germline CDR1 and CDR2: ENHRY and SYGVKD. CDR3 DNA: TGTGCCATCAGTTCGGGACAGGGCATAGACTATGGCTACACCTTC. Amino acid sequence: CAISSGQGIDYGYTF.

V gene TRBV18 combines with J gene TRBJ1-2; D gene uncertain. The V end lost 4 bases, the J end lost 6 bases, and 9 bases lay between the germline ends. Germline V CDR1 and CDR2: KGHSH, LQKENI. This CDR3 has 12 amino acids. CDR3 DNA sequence: TGTGCCAGCTCACAACTACCGGATGGCTACACCTTC. It specifies CASSQLPDGYTF.

The chain recombines TRBV19 with TRBJ2-3; 7 nucleotides match TRBD2. The CDR3 spans 16 residues. V lost 3 bases and J lost 2; bases outside the gene matches: 8. Germline V gene lookup returns CDR1 LNHDA and CDR2 SQIVND (reference sequence). The CDR3: CASSIRGGRATDTQYF. DNA for the CDR3: TGTGCCAGTAGTATTCGGGGCGGGAGAGCCACAGATACGCAGTATTTT.

The chain recombines TRBV19 with TRBJ2-5; 12 bases match TRBD1. The CDR3 runs to 17 residues. Germline V CDR1 and CDR2: LNHDA, SQIVND (reference sequence). Germline trimming cut 5 bases from V and 2 bases from J; bases unmatched to any gene: 9. CDR3 coding DNA: TGTGCCAGTAGTGGGACCGGGACAGGGGGCCTTCAAGAGACCCAGTACTTC. Protein product: CASSGTGTGGLQETQYF.

The gene calls are TRBV4-2 and TRBJ1-4; no firm D call. CDR1 is LGHNA, CDR2 YNFKEQ, per germline. The CDR3 totals 12 residues. Trimming removed 4 bases from V and 8 bases from J, with 8 bases in between. The CDR3 region has the DNA TGTGCCAGCAGCCCCTCTTCCGAAAAACTGTTTTTT. This encodes CASSPSSEKLFF.

This sequence joins TRBV5-1 and TRBJ1-5; TRBD1 is a possible D gene (6 bases). CDR3 length: 14 residues. Trimming shortened V by 5 bases and J by 9 bases, and 18 bases separated the two germline ends. Germline V gene data show CDR1 as SGHRS and CDR2 as YFSETQ. DNA for the CDR3: TGCGCCAGCAGATTTTCGACAGGCGGTGGGCCCCAGCATTTT. It yields the protein CASRFSTGGGPQHF.

V gene TRBV28 combines with J gene TRBJ1-2, with 9 bases that match TRBD1. The CDR3 sequence is 14 residues long. Trimming at V came to 11 bases and at J to 7 bases, leaving 14 bases not matched to a gene. Germline values: CDR1 MDHEN, CDR2 SYDVKM. In DNA form, the CDR3 reads TGTGCCGAATCAAAACAGGGGGCACTGGCTGGCTACACCTTC. This gives the protein CAESKQGALAGYTF.

V gene TRBV30 combines with J gene TRBJ1-6, with D possibly TRBD1 on 5 matching bases. Germline V gene data show CDR1 as GTSNPN and CDR2 as SVGIG (reference sequence). CDR3 size: 16 residues. V was cut by 2 bases and J by 10 bases, with 21 bases left in between. The CDR3 loop is CAWSITPQGMGSPLHF. As DNA, the CDR3 is TGTGCCTGGAGTATAACCCCCCAGGGTATGGGGTCACCCCTCCACTTT.

Here the CDR3 DNA reads TGTGCCAGCAGCTTGGGGGACAGGGGAAGGGTCTATGGCTACACCTTC. Translation gives CASSLGDRGRVYGYTF. This sequence joins TRBV5-6 and TRBJ1-2, with 10 nucleotides matching TRBD1. The germline V gene has CDR1 SGHDT and CDR2 YYEEEE. The CDR3 length is 16 residues. Trimming took 0 bases from V and 4 from J; bases not matched to a gene: 6.